This T cell receptor beta chain was identified in a study of T cell responses to AZD1222 COVID-19 vaccine. TCRdb keeps only in-frame clones here, not all; method: immunoSEQ multiplex PCR. Of fewer than 200,000 clones in the sample, 94% were seen once. Second-dose intervals of approximately 4 or approximately 12 weeks were pooled. This CDR3 region has 10 residues. Germline-derived CDR1 and CDR2 are MNHNS and SASEGT. Study-wide findings and caveats: Females outnumbered males among donors, who were mostly white British; clonal diversity was possibly underestimated. Repertoire sampling was restricted to post-peak T cell response timepoints. Vaccine-associated CD4 TCRs ranged over spike, dominating at 160-218 and 743-854.

Comments on this clone: Its antigen is currently unknown. Its ends do not fully match the called genes, so a read error is possible.

This clonotype was sampled from an adult who received the AZD1222 COVID-19 vaccine. Sequences were derived from peripheral blood, sampled 28 days after the second AZD1222 dose. The chain carries TRBV6-1 and TRBJ1-2, with D unresolved. The CDR3 region is CASSEPVVLF. CDR3 coding DNA: TGTGCCAGCAGTGAACCTGTGGTCCTCTTC.